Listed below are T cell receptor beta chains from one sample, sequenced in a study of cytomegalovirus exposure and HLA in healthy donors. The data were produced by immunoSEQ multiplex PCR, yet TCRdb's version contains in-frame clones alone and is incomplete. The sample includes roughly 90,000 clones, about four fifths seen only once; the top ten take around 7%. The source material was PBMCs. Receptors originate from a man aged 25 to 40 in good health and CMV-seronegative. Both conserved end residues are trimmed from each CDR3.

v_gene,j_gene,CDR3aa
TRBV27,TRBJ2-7,LSGLIYEQY
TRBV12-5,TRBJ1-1,ASGSQGGTEAF
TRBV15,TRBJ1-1,ATSRAGSGSTEAF
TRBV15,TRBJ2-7,ATSNDRGRNEQY
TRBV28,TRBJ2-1,ASSSTFMPSEGYNEQF
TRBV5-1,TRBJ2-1,ASSLDRGFYNEQF
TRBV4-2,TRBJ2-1,ASSQEGSGRANEQF
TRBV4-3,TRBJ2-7,ASSQGLAGAYEQY
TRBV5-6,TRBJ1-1,ASSLAPTGGFTEAF
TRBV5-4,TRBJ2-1,ATRWWGGRMNEQF
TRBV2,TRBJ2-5,ASKPLAGGRSTQY
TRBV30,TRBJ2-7,ACKYRGGYEQY
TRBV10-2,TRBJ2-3,ASRPAGGSTDTQY
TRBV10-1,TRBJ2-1,ASSEGDSAIPF
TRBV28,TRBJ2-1,ASSSSVNEQF
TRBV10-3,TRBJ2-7,AISESGRGHVSSYEQY
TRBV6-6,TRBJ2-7,ASSLSGYEQY